This passage covers 6 T cell receptor beta chains from one sample sequenced in a study of identical twins' blood T cells. TCRdb re-called the 5' RACE reads with MiXCR, one entry per CDR3 protein. Seen here are 350,000 to 450,000 distinct CDR3 sequences, over 25% observed once, and the top ten hold approximately 6.6%. The specimen sequenced was PBMCs. These receptors originate from a woman aged 18-55 years in good health.

The CDR3 sequence is CATRTAGTAPYGYTF. The CDR3 DNA reads TGCGCCACCCGAACGGCGGGAACCGCACCTTATGGCTACACCTTC. The chain joins TRBV5-1 to TRBJ1-2; D unclear. Trimming shortened V by 9 bases and J by 5 bases, and 23 bases separated the two germline ends. This CDR3 spans 15 amino acids. Germline V CDR1 and CDR2: SGHRS, YFSETQ.

In this sample, this clonotype turned up many times. The CDR3 bases are TGTGCCAGCAGCCAAGACGCGGGGATGTTCGCTGAAGCTTTCTTT. It encodes CASSQDAGMFAEAFF. This chain links TRBV3-1 with TRBJ1-1; D is unclear. V was pared by 0 bases and J by 6 bases, with 14 bases between. The V gene's germline CDR1 is LGHDT and CDR2 YNNKEL (reference sequence). The CDR3 totals 15 residues.

To note about this clonotype: The junction does not match germline at one end; this may be a read error. The CDR3: CAGSLVGVGTSGTTDTQYF. DNA of the CDR3: TGTGCCGGCAGCTTAGTCGGGGTCGGGACTAGCGGTACTACAGATACGCAGTATTTT. The chain combines TRBV11-2 with TRBJ2-3, with TRBD2 identical over 11 bases. Germline V gives CDR1 SGHAT, CDR2 FQNNGV. There are 19 residues in the CDR3.

This clonotype appeared a few times. V and J are TRBV5-1 and TRBJ1-2, with TRBD1 matching over 7 bases. With 4 bases clipped from V and 8 bases from J, the junction kept 5 bases outside the gene matches. Per the germline V gene, CDR1 is SGHRS and CDR2 is YFSETQ. There are 12 residues in the CDR3. For the CDR3, the DNA is TGCGCCAGCAGCATAAACAGGGGCGGCTACACCTTC. It codes for CASSINRGGYTF.

This clonotype was seen a few times. The V call is TRBV20-1, the J call TRBJ1-6; a weak D match, TRBD1 (5 bases). The length of the CDR3 is 14 residues. Germline V lookup: CDR1 DFQATT, CDR2 SNEGSKA (reference sequence). V was trimmed by 5 bases and J by 8 bases, leaving 16 bases between them. The CDR3 DNA is TGCAGTGCTCGCGTAGACAGCTGGGATTCACCCCTCCACTTT. Translated, it gives CSARVDSWDSPLHF.

J is TRBJ1-5 and V is TRBV2, with 9 bases identical to TRBD1. V was clipped by 6 bases and J by 7 bases; unmatched bases: 7. CDR1 is SNHLY and CDR2 is FYNNEI in the germline V gene. This CDR3 comprises 14 residues. The CDR3 loop is CASSDRTGEQPQHF. In DNA form, the CDR3 reads TGTGCCAGCAGCGATAGGACAGGGGAACAGCCCCAGCATTTT. Using reference TRBV2 and TRBJ1-5 for the parts outside the CDR3, the full variable domain is EPEVTQTPSHQVTQMGQEVILRCVPISNHLYFYWYRQILGQKVEFLVSFYNNEISEKSEIFDDQFSVERPDGSNFTLKIRSTKLEDSAMYFCASSDRTGEQPQHFGDGTRLSIL.